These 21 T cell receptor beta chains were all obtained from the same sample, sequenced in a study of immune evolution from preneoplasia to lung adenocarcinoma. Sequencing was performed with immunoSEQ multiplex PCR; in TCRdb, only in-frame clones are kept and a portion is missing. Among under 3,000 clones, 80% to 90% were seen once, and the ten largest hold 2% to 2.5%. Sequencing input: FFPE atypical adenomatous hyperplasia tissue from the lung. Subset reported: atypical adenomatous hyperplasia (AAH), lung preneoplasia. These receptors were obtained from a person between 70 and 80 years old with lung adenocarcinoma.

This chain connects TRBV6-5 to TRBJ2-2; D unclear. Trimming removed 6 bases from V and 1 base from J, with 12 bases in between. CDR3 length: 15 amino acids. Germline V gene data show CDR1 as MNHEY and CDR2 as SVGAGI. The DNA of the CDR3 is TGTGCCAGCAGCGTTGAATACAGGAACACCGGGGAGCTGTTTTTT. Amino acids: CASSVEYRNTGELFF.

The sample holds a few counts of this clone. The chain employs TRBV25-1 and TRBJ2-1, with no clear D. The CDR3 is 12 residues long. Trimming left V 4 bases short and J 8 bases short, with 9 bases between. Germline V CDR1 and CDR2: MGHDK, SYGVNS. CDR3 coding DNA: TGTGCCAGCAGTGTGGCTACTGATGAGCAGTTCTTC. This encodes CASSVATDEQFF.

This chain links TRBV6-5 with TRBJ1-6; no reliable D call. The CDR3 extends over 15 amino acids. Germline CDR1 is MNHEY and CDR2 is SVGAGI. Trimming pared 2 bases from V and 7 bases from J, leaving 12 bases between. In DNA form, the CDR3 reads TGTGCCAGCAGTTACGACCCGGGTCGAAATTCACCCCTCCACTTT. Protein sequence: CASSYDPGRNSPLHF.

The CDR3, as DNA: TGTGCCAGCAGTTTATTATCAACGGGTAATCAGCCCCAGCATTTT. Protein sequence: CASSLLSTGNQPQHF. The chain carries TRBV28 and TRBJ1-5; D call uncertain. Deletions cut 1 base from V and 4 bases from J, with 11 bases between. In germline, CDR1 is MDHEN, CDR2 SYDVKM. The CDR3 is made up of 15 amino acids. Supplemented by reference TRBV28 and TRBJ1-5, the full variable domain reads DVKVTQSSRYLVKRTGEKVFLECVQDMDHENMFWYRQDPGLGLRLIYFSYDVKMKEKGDIPEGYSVSREKKERFSLILESASTNQTSMYLCASSLLSTGNQPQHFGDGTRLSIL.

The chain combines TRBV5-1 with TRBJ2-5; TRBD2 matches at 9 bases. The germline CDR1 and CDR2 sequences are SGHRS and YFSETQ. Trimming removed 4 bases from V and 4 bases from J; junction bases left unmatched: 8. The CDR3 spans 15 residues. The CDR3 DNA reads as TGCGCCAGCAGCGGGTTAGCGGGAGAGGCAGAGACCCAGTACTTC. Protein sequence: CASSGLAGEAETQYF.

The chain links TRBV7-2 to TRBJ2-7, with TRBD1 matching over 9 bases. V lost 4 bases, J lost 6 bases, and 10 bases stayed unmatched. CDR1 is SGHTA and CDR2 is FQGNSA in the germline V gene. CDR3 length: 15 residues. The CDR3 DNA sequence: TGTGCCAGCAGCTCCTGGGGGACAGGGTCTCTCGAGCAGTACTTC. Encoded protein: CASSSWGTGSLEQYF.

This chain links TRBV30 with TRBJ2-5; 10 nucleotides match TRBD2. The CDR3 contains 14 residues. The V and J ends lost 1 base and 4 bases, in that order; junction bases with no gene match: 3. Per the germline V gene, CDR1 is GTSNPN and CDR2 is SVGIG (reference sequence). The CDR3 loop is CAWSDRLAGETQYF. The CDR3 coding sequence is TGTGCCTGGAGTGATAGACTAGCGGGAGAGACCCAGTACTTC. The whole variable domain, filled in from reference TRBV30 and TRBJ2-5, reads SQTIHQWPATLVQPVGSPLSLECTVEGTSNPNLYWYRQAAGRGLQLLFYSVGIGQISSEVPQNLSASRPQDRQFILSSKKLLLSDSGFYLCAWSDRLAGETQYFGPGTRLLVL.

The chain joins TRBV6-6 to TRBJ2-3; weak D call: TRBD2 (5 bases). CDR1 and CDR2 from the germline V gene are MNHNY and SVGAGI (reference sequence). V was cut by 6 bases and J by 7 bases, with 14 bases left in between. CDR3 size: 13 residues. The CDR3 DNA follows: TGTGCCAGCAGCCCCCGGGATAGGAATACGCAGTATTTT. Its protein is CASSPRDRNTQYF.

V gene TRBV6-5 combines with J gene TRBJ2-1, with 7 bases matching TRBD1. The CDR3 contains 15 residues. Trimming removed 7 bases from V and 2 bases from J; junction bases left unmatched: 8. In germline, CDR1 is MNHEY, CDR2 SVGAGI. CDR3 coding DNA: TGTGCCAGCAAACAGACAGGGAGTCCCTACAATGAGCAGTTCTTC. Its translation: CASKQTGSPYNEQFF.

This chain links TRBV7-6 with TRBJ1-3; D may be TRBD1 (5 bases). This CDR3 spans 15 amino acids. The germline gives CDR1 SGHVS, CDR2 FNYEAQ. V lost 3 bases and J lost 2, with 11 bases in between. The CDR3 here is CASSLGDLPGNTIYF. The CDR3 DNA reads TGTGCCAGCAGCTTGGGGGACCTACCTGGAAACACCATATATTTT.

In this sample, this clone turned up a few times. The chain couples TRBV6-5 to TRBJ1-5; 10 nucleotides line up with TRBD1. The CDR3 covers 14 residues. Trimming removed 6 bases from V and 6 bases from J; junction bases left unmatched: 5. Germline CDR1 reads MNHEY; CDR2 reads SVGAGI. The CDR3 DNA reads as TGTGCCAGCAGGGACAGGGGGGACGGTCAGCCCCAGCATTTT. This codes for CASRDRGDGQPQHF.

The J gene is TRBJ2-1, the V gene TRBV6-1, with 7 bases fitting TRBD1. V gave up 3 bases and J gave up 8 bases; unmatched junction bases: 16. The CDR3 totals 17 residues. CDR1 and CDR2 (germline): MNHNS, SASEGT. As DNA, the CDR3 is TGTGCCAGCAGTGAGGGATGGGGGCAGACAGGGAAGGATGAGCAGTTCTTC. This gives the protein CASSEGWGQTGKDEQFF.

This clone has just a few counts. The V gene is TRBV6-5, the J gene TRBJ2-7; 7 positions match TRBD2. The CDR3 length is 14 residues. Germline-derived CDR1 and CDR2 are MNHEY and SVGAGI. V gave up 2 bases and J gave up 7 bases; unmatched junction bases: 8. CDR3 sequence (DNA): TGTGCCAGCAGTTACGGGGGAGGGGTTTTGGAGCAGTACTTC. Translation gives CASSYGGGVLEQYF.

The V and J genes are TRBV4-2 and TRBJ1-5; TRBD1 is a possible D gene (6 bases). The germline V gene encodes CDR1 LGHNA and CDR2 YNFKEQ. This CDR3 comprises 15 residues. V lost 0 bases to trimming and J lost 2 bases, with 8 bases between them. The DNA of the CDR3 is TGTGCCAGCAGCCAAGATAGGACAGGCAATCAGCCCCAGCATTTT. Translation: CASSQDRTGNQPQHF.

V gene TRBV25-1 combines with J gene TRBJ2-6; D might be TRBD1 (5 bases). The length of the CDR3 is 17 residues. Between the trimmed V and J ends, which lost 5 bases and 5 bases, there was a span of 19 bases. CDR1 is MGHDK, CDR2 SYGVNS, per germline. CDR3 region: CASSNETGQSRANVLTF. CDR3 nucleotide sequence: TGTGCCAGCAGTAATGAAACTGGACAAAGTCGGGCCAACGTCCTGACTTTC.

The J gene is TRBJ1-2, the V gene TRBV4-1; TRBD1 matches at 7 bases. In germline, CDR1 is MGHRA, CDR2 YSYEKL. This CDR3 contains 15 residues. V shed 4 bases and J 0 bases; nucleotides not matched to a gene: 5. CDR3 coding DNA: TGCGCCAGCAGCCTTGGGCAGGGGGCTAACTATGGCTACACCTTC. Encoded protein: CASSLGQGANYGYTF.

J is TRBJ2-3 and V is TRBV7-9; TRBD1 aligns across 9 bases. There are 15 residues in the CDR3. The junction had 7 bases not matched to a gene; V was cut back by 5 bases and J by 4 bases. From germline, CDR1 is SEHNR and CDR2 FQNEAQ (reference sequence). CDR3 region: CASSPQDRGSDTQYF. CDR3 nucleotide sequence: TGTGCCAGCAGCCCCCAGGACAGGGGCTCAGATACGCAGTATTTT.

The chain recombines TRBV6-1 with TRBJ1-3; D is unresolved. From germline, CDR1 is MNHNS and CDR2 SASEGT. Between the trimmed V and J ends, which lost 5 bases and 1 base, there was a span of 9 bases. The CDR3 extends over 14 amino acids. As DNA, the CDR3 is TGTGCCAGCAGTCCCGCCACATCTGGAAACACCATATATTTT. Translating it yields CASSPATSGNTIYF.

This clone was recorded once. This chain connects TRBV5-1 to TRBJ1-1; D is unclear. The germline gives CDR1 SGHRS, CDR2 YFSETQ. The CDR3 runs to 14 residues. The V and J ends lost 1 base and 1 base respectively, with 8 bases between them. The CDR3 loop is CASSLNYRNTEAFF. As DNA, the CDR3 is TGCGCCAGCAGCTTGAATTACAGGAACACTGAAGCTTTCTTT.

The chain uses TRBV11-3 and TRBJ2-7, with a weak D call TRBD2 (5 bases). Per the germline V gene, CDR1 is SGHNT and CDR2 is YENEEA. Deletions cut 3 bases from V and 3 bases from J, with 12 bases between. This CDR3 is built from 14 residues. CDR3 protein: CASSFSEGLYEQYF. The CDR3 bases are TGTGCCAGCAGCTTCTCAGAAGGACTCTACGAGCAGTACTTC. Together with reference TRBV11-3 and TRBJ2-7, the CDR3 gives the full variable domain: EAGVVQSPRYKIIEKKQPVAFWCNPISGHNTLYWYLQNLGQGPELLIRYENEEAVDDSQLPKDRFSAERLKGVDSTLKIQPAELGDSAVYLCASSFSEGLYEQYFGPGTRLTVT.

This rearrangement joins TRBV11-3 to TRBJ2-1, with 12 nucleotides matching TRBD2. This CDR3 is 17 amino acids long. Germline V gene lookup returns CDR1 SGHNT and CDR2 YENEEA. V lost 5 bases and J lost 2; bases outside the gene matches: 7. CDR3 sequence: CASSARLAGEPYNEQFF. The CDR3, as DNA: TGTGCCAGCAGCGCTAGACTAGCGGGAGAGCCCTACAATGAGCAGTTCTTC.